This paragraph reports one T cell receptor (beta chain). Its antigen remains unidentified. Base qualities are not provided; no much larger clone lies one nucleotide away. CDR1 and CDR2, looked up from the germline V gene, are KGHSH and LQKENI. Relative to germline, V is missing 2 bases and J is missing 9 bases, with 9 bases of the junction outside any gene match. The CDR3 goes from the cysteine to the valine over 14 residues. Of the read, only the CDR3 DNA is kept; its 42 bases are in frame from base 1. The data were obtained in a study of T-cell reconstitution after alpha-beta-depleted transplantation in children (TCRdb year 2016). For the study in its entirety: T-cell immune reconstitution after TCRalphabeta/CD19-depleted allogeneic hematopoietic cell transplantation in children was quantitatively tracked in the study by means of TCR repertoire profiling.

What the authors observed across the whole study: In some patients, the high TCRbeta diversity seen at day 60 was put down to recipient T cells and intrathymic progenitors that had survived conditioning. Over subsequent months, a decline in hyperexpanded clone frequencies was noted, and after one year, T-cell counts and TCRbeta diversity were mostly ascribed to newly produced T cells. About two months after transplant, the apparently early recovery of alphabetaT-cell counts reportedly depended on just several hundred clones that had expanded rapidly and came from non-depleted graft cells.

Receptor libraries were prepared by PCR. Reads for this sample came from an Illumina HiSeq 2500. TCR libraries were prepared with molecular barcoding, using unique molecular identifiers to normalize TCRbeta repertoire quantification. TCRdb applied fastp at Q25 and MiXCR to the public reads, then kept only in-frame beta chains. Entries that share a CDR3 protein sequence are merged under the most common genes and DNA. A total of 580,000 or so distinct CDR3 sequences appear in this sample, more than 20% of them only once. Roughly an eighth of the sample lies in the top ten. The sample's treatment or condition, from its label and the paper: allogeneic hematopoietic cell transplantation with graft depleted of TCRalphabeta T cells and CD19 B cells. TCRalphabeta/CD19-depleted allogeneic hematopoietic cell grafts were given to the transplant recipients, all of whom were children.

This TCR was sampled from a boy under two years old who had a stem cell transplant for acute myeloid leukemia, so the T cells may come from the graft donor. Recombination joined TRBV18 with TRBJ2-7, with 8 bases in between that match TRBD1. The sequenced sample was PBMCs, mostly from graft donor cells, obtained 360 days after TCRalphabeta/CD19-depleted stem cell transplant. The bases are TGTGCCAGCTCACCAGGGGCAGGGGGCTATAGGCAGTACGTC. This sequence encodes CASSPGAGGYRQYV.